This TCR beta chain derives from a study of shared clonotypes between healthy human individuals. Naive CD8 cells lacked CD45RO and underwent positive selection for CCR7, leaving out terminally differentiated effector memory CD45RA+ cells. This clone was seen only a few times. The CDR3 contains 13 residues. Germline V gives CDR1 SNHLY, CDR2 FYNNEI. Replicate sorted-subset PCRs were loaded with 150 to 250 ng DNA, roughly 33,000 T cell genomes. Only in-frame clones appear in the TCRdb table, and some are missing; sequencing was by immunoSEQ multiplex PCR. This sample has around 2,000,000 clones, with roughly 91% found just once.

The chain employs TRBV2 and TRBJ1-1; D unresolved. The material sequenced was naive CD8+ T cells from PBMCs. This TCR derives from a man younger than 35 in good health. Some clones in this sample may be carry-over from other donors' samples. The CDR3 spells CTSAPGMNTEAFF. The CDR3 nucleotides are TGTACCTCAGCGCCGGGGATGAACACTGAAGCTTTCTTT.